What follows are 29 T cell receptor beta chains derived from one specimen sequenced in a study of blood T cell repertoires in COVID-19. Libraries were prepared by immunoSEQ multiplex PCR; TCRdb keeps only in-frame clonotypes and omits some of them. The data hold around 230,000 clones, with around 85% observed a single time. Source material: peripheral blood. These receptors came from a woman of 80 years or more with acute or convalescent COVID-19.

This chain uses TRBV7-2 with TRBJ1-6; 7 bases are a match to TRBD1. This CDR3 has 14 amino acids. CDR1 and CDR2 (germline): SGHTA, FQGNSA. J gave up 5 bases and V 2 bases, and 0 bases lay outside the gene matches. The CDR3 DNA sequence: TGTGCCAGCAGCTTACAGGGGGATAATTCACCCCTCCACTTT. Translating it yields CASSLQGDNSPLHF.

The gene calls are TRBV30 and TRBJ1-1, with a tentative D call TRBD1 (5 bases). Trimming took off 0 bases at V and 4 bases at J, with 9 bases between the two ends. Looked up from germline, CDR1 is GTSNPN and CDR2 is SVGIG (reference sequence). This CDR3 is 13 amino acids long. DNA for the CDR3: TGTGCCTGGAGTGTGGGGGGGAGCACTGAAGCTTTCTTT. This gives the protein CAWSVGGSTEAFF.

V gene TRBV23-1 combines with J gene TRBJ2-7; a possible D gene is TRBD1 (5 bases). TRBV23-1 is annotated as an ORF whose role is uncertain. V dropped 2 bases and J dropped 1 base, with 15 bases sitting between them. This CDR3 is built from 16 residues. The CDR3: CASSQRKGDNSYEQYF. As DNA, the CDR3 is TGCGCCAGCAGTCAAAGGAAAGGGGATAATTCCTACGAGCAGTACTTC.

This rearrangement joins TRBV15 to TRBJ2-3; the D is unclear. CDR1 and CDR2 from the germline V gene are LNHNV and YYDKDF (reference sequence). V was cut by 1 base and J by 3 bases, with 11 bases left in between. CDR3 length: 15 amino acids. CDR3 in DNA: TGTGCCACCAGCAGAGGAATGGGCAGGACAGATACGCAGTATTTT. Its translation: CATSRGMGRTDTQYF.

Notes on this clone: Other nucleotide sequences from this sample produce the same CDR3. This rearrangement joins TRBV28 to TRBJ1-5, with D hard to call. Germline V CDR1 and CDR2: MDHEN, SYDVKM. V was pared by 6 bases and J by 7 bases, with 10 bases between. CDR3 size: 12 residues. The CDR3 DNA reads as TGTGCCAGCAGCCCCCGTTTGCAGCCCCAGCATTTT. Translating gives CASSPRLQPQHF.

This chain uses TRBV19 with TRBJ1-1; unclear D gene. Germline V gives CDR1 LNHDA, CDR2 SQIVND (reference sequence). The CDR3 sequence is 12 residues long. Trimming took 2 bases from V and 11 from J, leaving 12 bases between them. This CDR3 reads CASSIRDSSAFF. The DNA of the CDR3 is TGTGCCAGTAGTATACGTGACTCGTCCGCTTTCTTT.

The chain carries TRBV7-2 and TRBJ1-2; a possible D gene is TRBD1 (5 bases). CDR3 length equals 15 residues. The germline V and J ends were trimmed by 1 base and 2 bases, with 11 bases remaining between them. Per the germline V gene, CDR1 is SGHTA and CDR2 is FQGNSA. CDR3 sequence: CASSLVGRANYGYTF. The CDR3 nucleotides read TGTGCCAGCAGCTTAGTGGGCAGGGCCAACTATGGCTACACCTTC.

The chain couples TRBV19 to TRBJ2-1; D ambiguous. The V and J ends lost 1 base and 2 bases respectively, with 12 bases between them. The CDR3 has 16 amino acids. Germline V gene lookup returns CDR1 LNHDA and CDR2 SQIVND (reference sequence). As DNA, the CDR3 is TGTGCCAGTAGTATAGGGGCAGTACTCCCCTACAATGAGCAGTTCTTC. As protein: CASSIGAVLPYNEQFF.

The chain carries TRBV5-1 and TRBJ1-2; D gene uncertain. The CDR3 length is 15 residues. CDR1 SGHRS and CDR2 YFSETQ come from the germline V gene. V shed 0 bases and J shed 4 bases, with 13 bases lying between them. The CDR3 DNA reads as TGCGCCAGCAGCTTGGCCGAGGGTCGGCTCTATGGCTACACCTTC. Its translation: CASSLAEGRLYGYTF.

This chain's CDR3 is CASSLGWRPRALHF. For the CDR3, the DNA is TGTGCCAGCAGCTTGGGTTGGAGACCTCGGGCCCTCCACTTT. The chain is built from TRBV5-6 and TRBJ1-6; D remains unclear. This CDR3 has 14 amino acids. Germline V gives CDR1 SGHDT, CDR2 YYEEEE. V dropped 0 bases and J dropped 14 bases, with 15 bases sitting between them.

This CDR3 reads CASSNNRVGGHGYTF. CDR3 nucleotide sequence: TGTGCCAGCAGTAACAACAGGGTTGGTGGTCATGGCTACACCTTC. This chain joins TRBV6-5 and TRBJ1-2; weak D call: TRBD1 (6 bases). Germline CDR1 is MNHEY and CDR2 is SVGAGI. The CDR3 sequence is 15 residues long. Trimming removed 5 bases at V and 6 bases at J, with 19 bases between.

The chain has TRBV12-5 and TRBJ2-2; D is unclear. In germline, CDR1 is LGHNT, CDR2 FRNRAP. With 1 base removed from V and 4 bases from J, the gap between germline ends came to 7 bases. The CDR3 runs 14 residues. The CDR3 reads CASGLGQSTGELFF. Here the CDR3 DNA reads TGTGCTAGTGGTTTGGGACAAAGCACCGGGGAGCTGTTTTTT.

This chain joins TRBV13 and TRBJ2-3, with D maybe TRBD1 (5 bases). Trimming cost V 1 base and J 2 bases, with 13 bases left between them. This CDR3 has 16 residues. CDR1 PRHDT and CDR2 FYEKMQ come from the germline V gene (reference sequence). For the CDR3, the DNA is TGTGCCAGCAGCTTAGCAAGGGGCCTTCTCACAGATACGCAGTATTTT. Translation: CASSLARGLLTDTQYF.

The chain links TRBV28 to TRBJ1-6; D not resolved. Trimming removed 7 bases from V and 8 bases from J, with 9 bases in between. Germline V gene data show CDR1 as MDHEN and CDR2 as SYDVKM. The CDR3 covers 12 residues. The CDR3 nucleotides read TGTGCCAGCAACGTGAGGGATTCACCCCTCCACTTT. It is translated as CASNVRDSPLHF.

This clone has a count of ten or more. The V gene is TRBV2, the J gene TRBJ1-1; D possibly corresponds to TRBD1 (6 bases). The CDR3 has 13 amino acids. The V gene's germline CDR1 is SNHLY and CDR2 FYNNEI. V was shortened by 8 bases and J by 1 base, with 11 bases between the two germline ends. CDR3 protein: CASSHRENTEAFF. CDR3 DNA sequence: TGTGCCAGCTCCCACAGGGAGAACACTGAAGCTTTCTTT. Together with reference TRBV2 and TRBJ1-1, the CDR3 gives the full variable domain: EPEVTQTPSHQVTQMGQEVILRCVPISNHLYFYWYRQILGQKVEFLVSFYNNEISEKSEIFDDQFSVERPDGSNFTLKIRSTKLEDSAMYFCASSHRENTEAFFGQGTRLTVV.

This clone was seen only a few times. CDR3 coding DNA: TGCGCCAGCAGCTTGGACTCCGCGGCGACCCAGTACTTC. It encodes CASSLDSAATQYF. The chain carries TRBV5-1 and TRBJ2-5; the D is unclear. This CDR3 has 13 residues. V was clipped by 0 bases and J by 7 bases, with 10 bases between them. Germline CDR1 SGHRS, CDR2 YFSETQ. The full variable domain, rest sourced from reference TRBV5-1 and TRBJ2-5, is KAGVTQTPRYLIKTRGQQVTLSCSPISGHRSVSWYQQTPGQGLQFLFEYFSETQRNKGNFPGRFSGRQFSNSRSEMNVSTLELGDSALYLCASSLDSAATQYFGPGTRLLVL.

The chain joins TRBV13 to TRBJ1-6, with D possibly matching TRBD1 (5 bases). CDR1 is PRHDT, CDR2 FYEKMQ, per germline (reference sequence). This CDR3 spans 14 amino acids. Trimming shortened V by 6 bases and J by 7 bases, and 13 bases separated the two germline ends. This CDR3 is CASRRGAGNSPLHF. As DNA, the CDR3 is TGTGCCAGCAGACGAGGGGCGGGGAATTCACCCCTCCACTTT.

This chain links TRBV10-3 with TRBJ2-6, with D maybe TRBD2 (6 bases). Germline CDR1 ENHRY, CDR2 SYGVKD. The CDR3 loop spans 15 amino acids. The V end lost 4 bases, the J end lost 2 bases, and 9 bases lay between the germline ends. For the CDR3, the DNA is TGTGCCATCAGTGCCGGGGGTACTGGGGCCAACGTCCTGACTTTC. Translating gives CAISAGGTGANVLTF.

This clone occurred a few times. The rearrangement links TRBV19 to TRBJ2-1; TRBD1 agrees at 9 bases. Germline CDR1 and CDR2: LNHDA and SQIVND (reference sequence). With V trimmed by 4 bases and J by 2 bases, 3 bases remained unmatched. This CDR3 has 15 amino acids. CDR3 amino acids: CASSTRQGAYNEQFF. For the CDR3, the DNA is TGTGCCAGTAGTACCCGACAGGGGGCCTACAATGAGCAGTTCTTC.

CDR3 residues: CATSRGGSDNQPQHF. CDR3 nucleotides: TGTGCCACCAGCAGAGGAGGGTCGGACAATCAGCCCCAGCATTTT. The gene calls are TRBV15 and TRBJ1-5; D not certain. Germline V CDR1 and CDR2: LNHNV, YYDKDF (reference sequence). The CDR3 length is 15 residues. V lost 1 base and J 3 bases, leaving 10 bases between the germline ends.

This clone was found a few times. The chain has TRBV12-3 or TRBV12-4 and TRBJ1-1, with D perhaps TRBD1 (6 bases). V gave up 7 bases and J gave up 7 bases, with 13 bases separating them. The CDR3 loop spans 12 amino acids. The CDR3 sequence: CASTGRGSEAFF. The CDR3 nucleotides are TGTGCCAGCACTGGCAGGGGTAGTGAAGCTTTCTTT.

V usage is TRBV7-8 and J usage is TRBJ1-6; D not resolved. Trimming removed 5 bases at V and 7 bases at J, with 15 bases between. The CDR3 length is 15 residues. From germline, CDR1 is SGHVS and CDR2 FQNEAQ. CDR3 sequence reads: CASSKLREPNSPLHF. The DNA for the CDR3 is TGTGCCAGCAGCAAACTCCGGGAGCCGAATTCACCCCTCCACTTT.

V gene TRBV11-2 combines with J gene TRBJ1-1, with 7 nucleotides matching TRBD1. CDR3 length: 15 residues. V was clipped by 4 bases and J by 1 base; unmatched bases: 6. Germline V lookup: CDR1 SGHAT, CDR2 FQNNGV. The CDR3 DNA follows: TGTGCCAGCAGCTCAGACAGGGTCCCGAACACTGAAGCTTTCTTT. Residues: CASSSDRVPNTEAFF. The whole variable domain, filled in from reference TRBV11-2 and TRBJ1-1, reads EAGVAQSPRYKIIEKRQSVAFWCNPISGHATLYWYQQILGQGPKLLIQFQNNGVVDDSQLPKDRFSAERLKGVDSTLKIQPAKLEDSAVYLCASSSDRVPNTEAFFGQGTRLTVV.

The chain combines TRBV6-5 with TRBJ1-2, with 7 bases identical to TRBD1. Trimming at V came to 0 bases and at J to 6 bases, leaving 7 bases not matched to a gene. This CDR3 region has 15 residues. CDR1 and CDR2 from the germline V gene are MNHEY and SVGAGI. CDR3 in amino acids: CASSYSRGGENGYTF. In nucleotides, the CDR3 is TGTGCCAGCAGTTACTCGAGAGGGGGCGAAAATGGCTACACCTTC.

The chain is built from TRBV9 and TRBJ2-6; D call uncertain. This CDR3 has 16 amino acids. In germline, CDR1 is SGDLS, CDR2 YYNGEE. V was trimmed by 0 bases and J by 0 bases, leaving 7 bases between them. CDR3 residues: CASSVDRSSGANVLTF. In DNA form, the CDR3 reads TGTGCCAGCAGCGTAGATCGGTCCTCTGGGGCCAACGTCCTGACTTTC. Using reference TRBV9 and TRBJ2-6 for the parts outside the CDR3, the full variable domain is DSGVTQTPKHLITATGQRVTLRCSPRSGDLSVYWYQQSLDQGLQFLIQYYNGEERAKGNILERFSAQQFPDLHSELNLSSLELGDSALYFCASSVDRSSGANVLTFGAGSRLTVL.

The chain joins TRBV6-5 to TRBJ2-2, with a tentative D call TRBD1 (6 bases). V lost 6 bases and J 3 bases, leaving 14 bases between the germline ends. The CDR3 covers 15 residues. From germline, CDR1 is MNHEY and CDR2 SVGAGI. The CDR3 loop reads CASRYDRRHTGELFF. Written as DNA, the CDR3 is TGTGCCAGCAGATACGACAGGAGACACACCGGGGAGCTGTTTTTT.

CDR3 bases: TGTGCCAGCAGTTACCTGACACAACAAGAGACCCAGTACTTC. Translating it yields CASSYLTQQETQYF. The chain has TRBV6-2 or TRBV6-3 and TRBJ2-5; D is unclear. Germline CDR1 reads MNHEY; CDR2 reads SVGEGT. The CDR3 has 14 amino acids. The ends were cut back, 2 bases at V and 2 bases at J, with 9 bases in the middle.

The V gene is TRBV5-1, the J gene TRBJ1-6; D perhaps matches TRBD1 (5 bases). Germline assignment: CDR1 SGHRS and CDR2 YFSETQ. V shed 0 bases and J shed 10 bases, with 11 bases lying between them. The CDR3 totals 14 residues. The CDR3 spells CASSLGNRGSPLHF. The CDR3 DNA is TGCGCCAGCAGCTTGGGGAACCGGGGGTCACCCCTCCACTTT.

This clone was observed once. The rearrangement uses TRBV30 and TRBJ1-6; TRBD1 is a possible D gene (5 bases). Deletions cut 0 bases from V and 7 bases from J, with 19 bases between. The CDR3 is 17 amino acids. In germline, CDR1 is GTSNPN, CDR2 SVGIG (reference sequence). The CDR3 reads CAWSVGPGSVANSPLHF. The CDR3 nucleotides read TGTGCCTGGAGTGTGGGGCCAGGGTCGGTTGCGAATTCACCCCTCCACTTT.